Presented here are 32 T cell receptor beta chains from one specimen sequenced in a study of blood T cell repertoires in COVID-19 (dated by TCRdb to about 2020). The library relied on the immunoSEQ multiplex PCR assay. TCRdb retrieved this table from immuneACCESS and kept in-frame rearrangements only. Not all clones are present; in checked studies, unresolved V genes account for under half, and no reason is known for the remainder. The sample data list about 76,000 clones, and about 86% of these were observed just once. The top ten clonotypes cover 15% to 20% of the sample. The sample consisted of peripheral blood. The receptors were gathered from a human donor in a cohort sampled during active COVID-19.

This sequence joins TRBV10-1 and TRBJ2-7, with a possible D match to TRBD1 (6 bases). Trimming took off 8 bases at V and 0 bases at J, with 11 bases between the two ends. CDR3 length: 13 residues. In germline, CDR1 is WNHNN, CDR2 SYGVQD (reference sequence). The CDR3 protein is CASARGSSYEQYF. Written as DNA, the CDR3 is TGCGCCAGCGCGAGGGGGAGCTCCTACGAGCAGTACTTC.

Points on this clone: The germline gene is not matched at one end of the junction; a read error may be the cause. This chain uses TRBV6-1 with TRBJ2-1, with a tentative D call TRBD1 (6 bases). From germline, CDR1 is MNHNS and CDR2 SASEGT. There are 16 residues in the CDR3. The CDR3 DNA follows: TGTGCCAGCAGTCAAGCAGCGGACAGCTCCTACAATGAGCAGTTCTTC. Protein: CASSQAADSSYNEQFF.

This clone has only one observation. This chain links TRBV28 with TRBJ1-5, with unresolved D. Trimming left V 7 bases short and J 0 bases short, with 16 bases between. The CDR3 totals 16 residues. The V gene's germline CDR1 is MDHEN and CDR2 SYDVKM. The CDR3 spells CASIKQDFVSNQPQHF. Here the CDR3 DNA reads TGTGCCAGCATTAAACAAGACTTCGTTAGCAATCAGCCCCAGCATTTT.

J is TRBJ2-1 and V is TRBV27; TRBD2 is a possible D gene (6 bases). The germline V gene has CDR1 MNHEY and CDR2 SMNVEV (reference sequence). With 4 bases removed from V and 2 bases from J, the gap between germline ends came to 9 bases. The CDR3 consists of 14 residues. The CDR3 coding sequence is TGTGCCAGCAGTTCAGCGGGCACCTACAATGAGCAGTTCTTC. This encodes CASSSAGTYNEQFF.

The chain recombines TRBV24-1 with TRBJ2-2, with 9 positions matching TRBD1. CDR1 is KGHDR, CDR2 SFDVKD, per germline. CDR3 size: 15 residues. The V gene end was trimmed by 9 bases and the J gene end by 4 bases; junction bases not matched to a gene: 8. The CDR3 nucleotides are TGTGCCACCTCCGGGAGGACAGGGGCCACCGGGGAGCTGTTTTTT. It specifies CATSGRTGATGELFF.

DNA of the CDR3: TGTGCCAGCAGTTTGGCGACCGGGGACACCATATATTTT. It codes for CASSLATGDTIYF. The V gene is TRBV28, the J gene TRBJ1-3; unclear D gene. The CDR3 is 13 amino acids. Germline CDR1 is MDHEN and CDR2 is SYDVKM. V lost 3 bases and J 8 bases, leaving 11 bases between the germline ends.

This rearrangement joins TRBV27 to TRBJ2-1; 13 bases are shared with TRBD2. The V and J ends lost 6 bases and 5 bases, in that order; junction bases with no gene match: 4. Germline CDR1 is MNHEY and CDR2 is SMNVEV (reference sequence). This CDR3 is built from 15 residues. CDR3 in amino acids: CASRTGTSGNNEQFF. The CDR3 DNA sequence: TGTGCCAGCAGAACCGGGACTAGCGGGAACAATGAGCAGTTCTTC.

V is TRBV19 and J is TRBJ2-7, with D possibly matching TRBD2 (6 bases). This CDR3 contains 13 residues. Trimming pared 3 bases from V and 5 bases from J, leaving 11 bases between. Germline V gene lookup returns CDR1 LNHDA and CDR2 SQIVND (reference sequence). CDR3 sequence: CASSMVGGHEQYF. CDR3 in DNA: TGTGCCAGTAGTATGGTCGGGGGACACGAGCAGTACTTC. Full variable domain (rest looked up from reference TRBV19 and TRBJ2-7): DGGITQSPKYLFRKEGQNVTLSCEQNLNHDAMYWYRQDPGQGLRLIYYSQIVNDFQKGDIAEGYSVSREKKESFPLTVTSAQKNPTAFYLCASSMVGGHEQYFGPGTRLTVT.

The rearrangement links TRBV29-1 to TRBJ2-1; TRBD2 matches 10 bases. The CDR3 loop spans 14 amino acids. V shed 3 bases, J shed 8 bases, and the junction held 7 bases outside the gene matches. Germline V gene data show CDR1 as SQVTM and CDR2 as ANQGSEA. CDR3 DNA sequence: TGCAGCGTTGAGGGGGCTAGCGGGAGATATGAGCAGTTCTTC. The encoded protein is CSVEGASGRYEQFF.

This chain uses TRBV7-2 with TRBJ1-4, with D perhaps matching TRBD1 (5 bases). Trimming took off 1 base at V and 8 bases at J, with 8 bases between the two ends. The CDR3 length is 13 residues. Germline values: CDR1 SGHTA, CDR2 FQGNSA. For the CDR3, the DNA is TGTGCCAGCAGCTTAGAAAGGACAGAAAAACTGTTTTTT. This sequence encodes CASSLERTEKLFF.

J is TRBJ2-1 and V is TRBV11-2, with D hard to call. The CDR3 is 15 residues long. The germline CDR1 and CDR2 sequences are SGHAT and FQNNGV. Trimming cost V 2 bases and J 14 bases, with 22 bases left between them. CDR3 loop: CASSLRLDNPKSEFF. In DNA form, the CDR3 reads TGTGCCAGCAGCTTACGCCTCGACAATCCTAAATCGGAGTTCTTC.

V gene TRBV24-1 combines with J gene TRBJ1-2; D ambiguous. The length of the CDR3 is 11 residues. Germline V lookup: CDR1 KGHDR, CDR2 SFDVKD. Trimming removed 2 bases from V and 7 bases from J, with 4 bases in between. The CDR3 region has the DNA TGTGCCACCAGTGATTCTAGTGGCTACACCTTC. Translated, it gives CATSDSSGYTF.

V and J are TRBV28 and TRBJ1-2; 7 positions match TRBD1. After removal of 3 bases from V and 3 bases from J, the junction contained 4 bases not matched to a gene. Germline CDR1 reads MDHEN; CDR2 reads SYDVKM. The CDR3 is 14 residues long. CDR3 residues: CASSFTQGDYGYTF. The CDR3 DNA reads TGTGCCAGCAGTTTTACCCAGGGGGACTATGGCTACACCTTC.

This rearrangement joins TRBV9 to TRBJ1-1; D ambiguous. V was trimmed by 4 bases and J by 6 bases, leaving 16 bases between them. In germline, CDR1 is SGDLS, CDR2 YYNGEE. This CDR3 has 14 amino acids. CDR3 in DNA: TGTGCCAGCAGCCGTAACCCGGTTAGCGCTGAAGCTTTCTTT. Translation gives CASSRNPVSAEAFF.

For the CDR3, the DNA is TGTGCCAGCGCCTGGGGACTAGCGGGAGGGTCCCATTGGGAGCAGTTCTTC. It specifies CASAWGLAGGSHWEQFF. The chain recombines TRBV19 with TRBJ2-1, with 16 bases aligning to TRBD2. This CDR3 region has 17 residues. CDR1 is LNHDA and CDR2 is SQIVND in the germline V gene (reference sequence). Unmatched junction bases numbered 15, after V lost 9 bases and J lost 10 bases.

This clone was observed a single time. The rearrangement uses TRBV5-4 and TRBJ1-5, with 8 bases lining up with TRBD1. This CDR3 has 15 residues. The J segment lost 1 base and the V segment lost 5 bases, leaving 5 bases of the junction unmatched. Germline V gene data show CDR1 as SGHNT and CDR2 as YYREEE (reference sequence). CDR3 in amino acids: CASSPGTGSNQPQHF. CDR3 DNA sequence: TGTGCCAGCAGTCCCGGGACAGGAAGCAATCAGCCCCAGCATTTT.

Only one count was recorded for this clone. V is TRBV6-2 or TRBV6-3 and J is TRBJ2-1, with TRBD2 matching 11 bases. Trimming cost V 5 bases and J 3 bases; bases outside gene matches: 15. CDR3 length equals 19 residues. Per germline, CDR1 MNHEY and CDR2 SVGEGT. CDR3 region: CASSPLAGGITAIYNEQFF. Here the CDR3 DNA reads TGTGCCAGCAGTCCCCTAGCGGGGGGTATAACCGCGATCTACAATGAGCAGTTCTTC.

The DNA of the CDR3 is TGTGCCAGCAGCCCCAAAGGGGATTCACCCCTCCACTTT. Translation: CASSPKGDSPLHF. The chain couples TRBV12-3 or TRBV12-4 to TRBJ1-6; D might be TRBD1 (5 bases). Between the trimmed V and J ends, which lost 6 bases and 8 bases, there was a span of 11 bases. The length of the CDR3 is 13 residues.

The chain links TRBV5-1 to TRBJ2-7; 8 nucleotides align to TRBD2. This CDR3 is 16 amino acids long. V trimming: 2 bases; J trimming: 0 bases; junction bases outside the gene matches: 7. Germline V gene sequence: CDR1 SGHRS, CDR2 YFSETQ. The CDR3, as DNA: TGCGCCAGCAGCTTCACTAGCGGTTCGAGCTCCTACGAGCAGTACTTC. Protein sequence: CASSFTSGSSSYEQYF.

V gene TRBV5-1 combines with J gene TRBJ1-3, with TRBD1 matching over 7 bases. The CDR3 consists of 15 residues. Germline assignment: CDR1 SGHRS and CDR2 YFSETQ. With V trimmed by 0 bases and J by 7 bases, 7 bases remained unmatched. As DNA, the CDR3 is TGCGCCAGCAGCTTGGAAGGGGGCCGACGGAACACCATATATTTT. Protein product: CASSLEGGRRNTIYF.

V usage is TRBV7-9 and J usage is TRBJ1-1; D is possibly TRBD1 (5 bases). The germline V gene encodes CDR1 SEHNR and CDR2 FQNEAQ (reference sequence). The CDR3 sequence is 13 residues long. The V gene lost 0 bases and the J gene lost 4 bases, with 6 bases spanning the gap. The CDR3 DNA sequence: TGTGCCAGCAGCTTAGCCCAGGGCACTGAAGCTTTCTTT. Protein product: CASSLAQGTEAFF.

The CDR3 nucleotides read TGTGCCTGGATGTCAGGGGGCCACTATAATTCACCCCTCCACTTT. It specifies CAWMSGGHYNSPLHF. This chain uses TRBV30 with TRBJ1-6; 8 bases are shared with TRBD1. The length of the CDR3 is 15 residues. J was trimmed by 3 bases and V by 4 bases; bases with no gene match: 5. In germline, CDR1 is GTSNPN, CDR2 SVGIG (reference sequence).

In this sample, this clone turned up a few times. The chain couples TRBV30 to TRBJ2-2; weak D call: TRBD1 (6 bases). CDR3 length: 15 amino acids. V was trimmed by 0 bases and J by 3 bases, leaving 11 bases between them. CDR1 and CDR2 (germline): GTSNPN, SVGIG (reference sequence). CDR3 loop: CAWSVQGEDTGELFF. The CDR3 nucleotides read TGTGCCTGGAGTGTACAGGGAGAGGACACCGGGGAGCTGTTTTTT.

This chain uses TRBV23-1 with TRBJ2-7; TRBD2 matches at 11 bases. TRBV23-1 is known as an ORF, though its function is uncertain. The CDR3 contains 19 residues. Unmatched junction bases numbered 18, after V lost 4 bases and J lost 4 bases. This chain's CDR3 is CASSRSHQLAGEINYEQYF. CDR3 coding DNA: TGCGCCAGCAGTCGTAGCCACCAACTAGCGGGGGAGATTAATTACGAGCAGTACTTC.

This chain uses TRBV7-2 with TRBJ1-2; 8 bases are a match to TRBD1. The CDR3 is made up of 15 amino acids. The V gene end was trimmed by 1 base and the J gene end by 8 bases; junction bases not matched to a gene: 9. CDR1 and CDR2 from the germline V gene are SGHTA and FQGNSA. Here the CDR3 reads CASSLGPQGAGGYTF. CDR3 bases: TGTGCCAGCAGCTTAGGACCCCAGGGGGCGGGAGGCTACACCTTC. Drawing the rest from reference TRBV7-2 and TRBJ1-2, the complete variable domain is GAGVSQSPSNKVTEKGKDVELRCDPISGHTALYWYRQSLGQGLEFLIYFQGNSAPDKSGLPSDRFSAERTGGSVSTLTIQRTQQEDSAVYLCASSLGPQGAGGYTFGSGTRLTVV.

The J gene is TRBJ2-7, the V gene TRBV4-1, with TRBD1 identical over 7 bases. CDR3 length: 16 amino acids. Germline V gene data show CDR1 as MGHRA and CDR2 as YSYEKL. V dropped 4 bases and J dropped 0; count of bases not matched to a gene: 9. CDR3 DNA: TGCGCCAGCAGCCTTAGTAAGGGACAGAGCTCCTACGAGCAGTACTTC. It yields the protein CASSLSKGQSSYEQYF.

This clone was observed once. The chain couples TRBV5-6 to TRBJ2-5; D might be TRBD1 (6 bases). CDR3 size: 17 residues. CDR1 and CDR2 (germline): SGHDT, YYEEEE. V was cut by 4 bases and J by 0 bases, with 19 bases left in between. Here the CDR3 DNA reads TGTGCCAGCAGCCCACTCCGGGACATTATGTACCAAGAGACCCAGTACTTC. Translation gives CASSPLRDIMYQETQYF.

A single count supports this clone. V gene TRBV12-3 or TRBV12-4 combines with J gene TRBJ2-3; D remains unclear. The CDR3 covers 12 residues. V shed 3 bases and J shed 5 bases, with 6 bases lying between them. CDR3 DNA sequence: TGTGCCAGCAGTTTTCACGGAGATACGCAGTATTTT. Translating gives CASSFHGDTQYF.

This chain connects TRBV28 to TRBJ2-2; no definite D call. CDR3 length: 15 amino acids. Between the trimmed V and J ends, which lost 6 bases and 1 base, there was a span of 12 bases. Germline V gene lookup returns CDR1 MDHEN and CDR2 SYDVKM. This CDR3 reads CASRPTDQNTGELFF. The DNA of the CDR3 is TGTGCCAGCAGACCTACCGATCAGAACACCGGGGAGCTGTTTTTT. Using reference TRBV28 and TRBJ2-2 for the parts outside the CDR3, the full variable domain is DVKVTQSSRYLVKRTGEKVFLECVQDMDHENMFWYRQDPGLGLRLIYFSYDVKMKEKGDIPEGYSVSREKKERFSLILESASTNQTSMYLCASRPTDQNTGELFFGEGSRLTVL.

The V call is TRBV6-6, the J call TRBJ2-7; 8 bases fit TRBD2. V shed 5 bases, J shed 0 bases, and the junction held 3 bases outside the gene matches. This CDR3 contains 14 residues. Germline lookup yields CDR1 MNHNY and CDR2 SVGAGI (reference sequence). In nucleotides, the CDR3 is TGTGCCAGCAGTCGGGGGACTAGCTCCTACGAGCAGTACTTC. Encoded protein: CASSRGTSSYEQYF.

The gene calls are TRBV5-1 and TRBJ1-1, with a weak D call TRBD1 (6 bases). Deletions cut 3 bases from V and 0 bases from J, with 9 bases between. This CDR3 is 14 amino acids long. The germline V gene has CDR1 SGHRS and CDR2 YFSETQ. The CDR3 sequence: CASSSTGMNTEAFF. The CDR3 bases are TGCGCCAGCAGCTCGACAGGCATGAACACTGAAGCTTTCTTT.

J is TRBJ1-2 and V is TRBV7-8, with 9 bases fitting TRBD1. Germline CDR1 and CDR2: SGHVS and FQNEAQ. With 1 base clipped from V and 8 bases from J, the junction kept 5 bases outside the gene matches. This CDR3 region has 14 residues. The CDR3 DNA sequence: TGTGCCAGCAGCTTAGGGACAGGGGACGGCGGCTACACCTTC. Translating gives CASSLGTGDGGYTF.